This TCR beta chain was sequenced for a study of T cell repertoires in cytomegalovirus infection. Study-level information: It was the public TCR beta signatures that indicated both CMV infection and matching HLA type. Broader study findings: Based on cumulative public TCR beta family frequency, carriers of CMV plus the relevant HLA were identified. CMV-specific TCR beta clonotypes restricted by HLA-C were the ones dominating the ex vivo response.

A remark on this clonotype: What it recognizes is unknown.

The CDR3 length is 11 residues. The V end lost 1 base, the J end lost 8 bases, and 5 bases lay between the germline ends. CDR1 and CDR2 (germline): SGHVS, FNYEAQ. From the reads, TCRdb called clonotypes with MiXCR, one entry per CDR3 protein. The table records approximately 1,000,000 distinct CDR3 sequences, roughly 30% of them present only once. This TCR was sampled from a human donor in good health (CMV status not recorded). Some clones in this sample may be carry-over from other donors' samples. The specimen comprised cultured CD8+ T cells from PBMCs, sampled from culture after CMV antigen stimulation. This rearrangement joins TRBV7-6 to TRBJ1-1; no clear D gene. Here the CDR3 DNA reads TGTGCCAGCAGCTTAGAACCCGAAGCTTTCTTT. This translates into CASSLEPEAFF.